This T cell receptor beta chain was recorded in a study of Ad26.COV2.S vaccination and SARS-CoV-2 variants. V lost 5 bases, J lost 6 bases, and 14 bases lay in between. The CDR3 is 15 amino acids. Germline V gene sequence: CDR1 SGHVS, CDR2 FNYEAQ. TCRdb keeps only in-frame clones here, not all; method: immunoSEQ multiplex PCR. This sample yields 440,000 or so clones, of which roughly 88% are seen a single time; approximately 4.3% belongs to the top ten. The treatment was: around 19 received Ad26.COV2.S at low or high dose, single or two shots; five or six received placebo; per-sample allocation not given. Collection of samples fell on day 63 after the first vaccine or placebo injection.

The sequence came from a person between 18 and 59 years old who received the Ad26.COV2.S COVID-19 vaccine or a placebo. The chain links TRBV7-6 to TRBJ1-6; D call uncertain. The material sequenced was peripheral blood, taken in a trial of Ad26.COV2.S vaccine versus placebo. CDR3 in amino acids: CASSPFTAGNSPLHF. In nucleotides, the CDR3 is TGTGCCAGCAGCCCCTTTACAGCGGGTAATTCACCCCTCCACTTT. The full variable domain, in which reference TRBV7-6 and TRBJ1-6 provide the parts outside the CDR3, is GAGVSQSPRYKVTKRGQDVALRCDPISGHVSLYWYRQALGQGPEFLTYFNYEAQQDKSGLPNDRFSAERPEGSISTLTIQRTEQRDSAMYRCASSPFTAGNSPLHFGNGTRLTVT.